This T cell receptor (beta chain) was observed in a study of Graves' ophthalmopathy and Graves' hyperthyroidism. V dropped 0 bases and J dropped 1; count of bases not matched to a gene: 10. Germline CDR1 is DFQATT and CDR2 is SNEGSKA (reference sequence). The CDR3 extends over 17 amino acids. TCR beta CDR3 regions were amplified from RNA transcripts. First-round RT-PCR employed HTBI primers, with a second-round multiplex PCR after it. TCRdb called the multiplex PCR reads again in MiXCR, with one record for every CDR3 protein. The sample lists approximately 700,000 distinct CDR3 sequences; more than 40% were seen once.

This receptor was taken from an adult man with Graves' ophthalmopathy. Sequenced material: peripheral blood. The chain links TRBV20-1 to TRBJ1-1; TRBD1 matches 8 bases. The CDR3 loop is CSARETGAWGTNTEAFF. CDR3 bases: TGCAGTGCTAGAGAGACAGGGGCGTGGGGTACGAACACTGAAGCTTTCTTT.